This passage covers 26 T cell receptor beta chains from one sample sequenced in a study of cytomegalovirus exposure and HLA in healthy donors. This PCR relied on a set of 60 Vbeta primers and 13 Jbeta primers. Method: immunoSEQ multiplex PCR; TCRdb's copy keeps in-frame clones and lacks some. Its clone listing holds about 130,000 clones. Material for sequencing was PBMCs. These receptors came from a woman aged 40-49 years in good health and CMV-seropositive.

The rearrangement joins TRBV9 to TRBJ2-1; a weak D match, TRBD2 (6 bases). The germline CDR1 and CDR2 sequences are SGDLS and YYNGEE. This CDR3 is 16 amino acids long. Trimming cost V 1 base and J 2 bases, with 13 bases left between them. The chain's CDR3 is CASSVISGGAYNEQFF. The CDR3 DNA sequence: TGTGCCAGCAGCGTAATTAGCGGAGGGGCCTACAATGAGCAGTTCTTC.

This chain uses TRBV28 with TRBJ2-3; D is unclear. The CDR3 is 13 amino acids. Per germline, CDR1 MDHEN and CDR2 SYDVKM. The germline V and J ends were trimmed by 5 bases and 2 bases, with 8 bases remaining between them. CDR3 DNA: TGTGCCAGCAGTCCCCCAAACACAGATACGCAGTATTTT. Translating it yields CASSPPNTDTQYF.

The CDR3 region is CASSLLASGDGGYTF. In DNA form, the CDR3 reads TGCGCCAGCAGCTTGTTGGCCTCAGGGGACGGGGGCTACACCTTC. The V gene is TRBV5-1, the J gene TRBJ1-2, with D maybe TRBD1 (6 bases). Per germline, CDR1 SGHRS and CDR2 YFSETQ. The CDR3 sequence is 15 residues long. The germline V and J ends were trimmed by 1 base and 8 bases, with 18 bases remaining between them.

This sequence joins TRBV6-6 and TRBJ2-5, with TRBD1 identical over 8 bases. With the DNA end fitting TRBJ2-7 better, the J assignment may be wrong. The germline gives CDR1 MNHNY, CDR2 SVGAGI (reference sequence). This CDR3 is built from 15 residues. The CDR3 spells CASRAPGQASYEQYF. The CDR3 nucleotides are TGTGCCAGCAGAGCCCCGGGACAGGCCTCCTACGAGCAGTACTTC.

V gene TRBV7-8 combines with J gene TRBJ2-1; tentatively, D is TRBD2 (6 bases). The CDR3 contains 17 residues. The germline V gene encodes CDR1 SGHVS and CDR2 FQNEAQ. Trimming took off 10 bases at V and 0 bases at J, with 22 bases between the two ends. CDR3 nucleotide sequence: TGTGCCACGTTCAACACGGGAGAGAGTCCCTCCTACAATGAGCAGTTCTTC. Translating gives CATFNTGESPSYNEQFF.

The CDR3 loop is CAWRGPGANTGELFF. The CDR3 bases are TGTGCCTGGAGGGGGCCAGGCGCGAACACCGGGGAGCTGTTTTTT. The chain joins TRBV30 to TRBJ2-2; D perhaps matches TRBD1 (5 bases). This CDR3 contains 15 residues. The germline gives CDR1 GTSNPN, CDR2 SVGIG (reference sequence). Trimming stripped 3 bases from V and 0 bases from J, with 11 bases between.

This chain's CDR3 is CASSPGLAEQFF. CDR3 in DNA: TGCGCCAGCAGCCCTGGACTCGCTGAGCAGTTCTTC. The chain combines TRBV5-1 with TRBJ2-1, with D possibly matching TRBD2 (5 bases). V gave up 4 bases and J gave up 9 bases, with 11 bases separating them. This CDR3 has 12 residues. Germline CDR1 SGHRS, CDR2 YFSETQ.

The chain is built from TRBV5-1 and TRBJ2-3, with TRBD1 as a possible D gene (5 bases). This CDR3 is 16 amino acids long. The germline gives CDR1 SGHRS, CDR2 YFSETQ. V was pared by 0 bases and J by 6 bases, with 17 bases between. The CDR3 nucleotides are TGCGCCAGCAGCTTGGCCGGTGGGGCCGCCCCCGATACGCAGTATTTT. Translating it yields CASSLAGGAAPDTQYF.

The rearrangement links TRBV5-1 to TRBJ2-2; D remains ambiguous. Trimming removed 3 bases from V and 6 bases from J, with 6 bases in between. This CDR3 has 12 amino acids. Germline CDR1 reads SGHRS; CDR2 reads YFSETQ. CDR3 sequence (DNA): TGCGCCAGCAGCTCCTCCCCCGGGGAGCTGTTTTTT. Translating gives CASSSSPGELFF.

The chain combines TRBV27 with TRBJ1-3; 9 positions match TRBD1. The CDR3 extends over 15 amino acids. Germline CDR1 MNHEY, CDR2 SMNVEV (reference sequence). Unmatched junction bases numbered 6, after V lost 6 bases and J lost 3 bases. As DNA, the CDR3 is TGTGCCAGCAGGGAACAGGGGGCAAGTGGAAACACCATATATTTT. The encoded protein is CASREQGASGNTIYF.

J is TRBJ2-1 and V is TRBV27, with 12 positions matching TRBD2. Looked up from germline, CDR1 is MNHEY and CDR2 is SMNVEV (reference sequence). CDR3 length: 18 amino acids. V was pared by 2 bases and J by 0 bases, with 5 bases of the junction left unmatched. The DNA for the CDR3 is TGTGCCAGCAGTTTAAGGACTAGCGGGGACCTCTCCTACAATGAGCAGTTCTTC. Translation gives CASSLRTSGDLSYNEQFF.

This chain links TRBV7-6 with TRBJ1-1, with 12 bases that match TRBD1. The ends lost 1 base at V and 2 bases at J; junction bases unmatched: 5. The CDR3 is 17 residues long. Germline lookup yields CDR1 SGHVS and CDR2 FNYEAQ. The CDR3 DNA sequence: TGTGCCAGCAGCTTAGTGGGACAGGGGGCCAAAAACACTGAAGCTTTCTTT. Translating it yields CASSLVGQGAKNTEAFF.

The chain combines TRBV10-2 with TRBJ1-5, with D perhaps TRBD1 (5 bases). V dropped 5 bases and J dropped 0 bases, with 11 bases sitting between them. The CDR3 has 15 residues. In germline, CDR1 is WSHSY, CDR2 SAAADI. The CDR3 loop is CASSRGSDSNQPQHF. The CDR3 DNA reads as TGCGCCAGCAGTCGGGGGTCTGATAGCAATCAGCCCCAGCATTTT.

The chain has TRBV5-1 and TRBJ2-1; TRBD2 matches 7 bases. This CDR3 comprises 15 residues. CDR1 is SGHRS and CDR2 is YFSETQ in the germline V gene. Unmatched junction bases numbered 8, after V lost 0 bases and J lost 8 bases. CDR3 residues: CASSLVGGSYDEQFF. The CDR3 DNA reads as TGCGCCAGCAGCTTGGTAGGCGGGAGTTATGATGAGCAGTTCTTC.

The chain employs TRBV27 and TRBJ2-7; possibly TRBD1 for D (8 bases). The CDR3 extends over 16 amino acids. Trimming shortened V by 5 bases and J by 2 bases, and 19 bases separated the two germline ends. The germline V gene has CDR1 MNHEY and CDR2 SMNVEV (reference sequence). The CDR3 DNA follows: TGTGCCAGCAGTCCCTTCGGACAGGGAGGGACCTACGAGCAGTACTTC. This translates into CASSPFGQGGTYEQYF.

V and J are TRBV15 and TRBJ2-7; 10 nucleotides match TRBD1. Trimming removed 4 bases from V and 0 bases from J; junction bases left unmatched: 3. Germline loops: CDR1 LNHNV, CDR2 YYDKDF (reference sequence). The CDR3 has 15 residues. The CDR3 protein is CATSIRTGGSYEQYF. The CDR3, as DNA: TGTGCCACCAGCATCCGGACAGGGGGCTCCTACGAGCAGTACTTC.

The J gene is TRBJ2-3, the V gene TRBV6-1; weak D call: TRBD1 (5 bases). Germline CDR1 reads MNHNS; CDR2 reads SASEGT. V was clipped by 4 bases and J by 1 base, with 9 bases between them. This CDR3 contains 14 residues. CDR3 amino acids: CASSAAGRTDTQYF. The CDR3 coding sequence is TGTGCCAGCAGTGCTGCAGGGCGCACAGATACGCAGTATTTT.

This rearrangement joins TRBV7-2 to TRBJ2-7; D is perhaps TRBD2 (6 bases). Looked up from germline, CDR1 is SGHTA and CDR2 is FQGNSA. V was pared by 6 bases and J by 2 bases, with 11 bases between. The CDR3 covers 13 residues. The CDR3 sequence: CASRGTPTYEQYF. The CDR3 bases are TGTGCCAGCAGGGGGACTCCAACCTACGAGCAGTACTTC.

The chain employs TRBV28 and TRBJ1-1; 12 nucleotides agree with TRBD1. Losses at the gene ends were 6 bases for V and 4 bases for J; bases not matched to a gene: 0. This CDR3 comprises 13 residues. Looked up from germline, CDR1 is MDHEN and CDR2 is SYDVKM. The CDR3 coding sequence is TGTGCCAGCAGGGGACAGGGGGCCACTGAAGCTTTCTTT. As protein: CASRGQGATEAFF.

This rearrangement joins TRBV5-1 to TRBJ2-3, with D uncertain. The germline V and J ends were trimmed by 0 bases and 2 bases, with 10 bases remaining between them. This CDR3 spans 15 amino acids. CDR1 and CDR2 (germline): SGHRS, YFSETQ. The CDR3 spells CASSLAPPPTDTQYF. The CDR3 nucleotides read TGCGCCAGCAGCTTGGCCCCCCCTCCCACAGATACGCAGTATTTT.

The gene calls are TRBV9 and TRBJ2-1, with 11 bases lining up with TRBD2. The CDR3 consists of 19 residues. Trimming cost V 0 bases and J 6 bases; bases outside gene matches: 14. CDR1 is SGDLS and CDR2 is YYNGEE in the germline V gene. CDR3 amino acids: CASSVALSQLAGVGNEQFF. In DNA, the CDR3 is TGTGCCAGCAGCGTAGCCCTCTCCCAACTAGCGGGAGTGGGCAATGAGCAGTTCTTC.

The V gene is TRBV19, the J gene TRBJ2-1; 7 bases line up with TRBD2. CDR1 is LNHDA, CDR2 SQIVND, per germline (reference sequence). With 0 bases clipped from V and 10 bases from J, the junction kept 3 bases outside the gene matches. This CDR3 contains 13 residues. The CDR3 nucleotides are TGTGCCAGTAGTATAGATCCTAGCGGAGAGCAGTTCTTC. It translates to CASSIDPSGEQFF.

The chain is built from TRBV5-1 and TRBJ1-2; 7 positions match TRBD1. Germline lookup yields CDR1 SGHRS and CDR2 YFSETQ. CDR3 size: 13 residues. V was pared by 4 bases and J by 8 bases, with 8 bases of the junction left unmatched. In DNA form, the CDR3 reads TGCGCCAGCAGCGATTCGACAGGGCGCGGCTACACCTTC. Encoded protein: CASSDSTGRGYTF.

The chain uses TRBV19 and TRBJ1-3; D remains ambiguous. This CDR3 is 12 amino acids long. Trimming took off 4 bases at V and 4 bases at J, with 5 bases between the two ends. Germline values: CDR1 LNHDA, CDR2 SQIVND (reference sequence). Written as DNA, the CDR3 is TGTGCCAGTAGTACACAGGGAAACACCATATATTTT. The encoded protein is CASSTQGNTIYF.

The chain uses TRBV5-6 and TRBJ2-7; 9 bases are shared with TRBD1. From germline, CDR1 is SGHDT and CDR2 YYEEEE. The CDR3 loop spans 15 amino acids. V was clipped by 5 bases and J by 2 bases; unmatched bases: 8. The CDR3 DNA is TGTGCCAGCAGTGCCACAGGGGGCGGTACCTACGAGCAGTACTTC. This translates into CASSATGGGTYEQYF.

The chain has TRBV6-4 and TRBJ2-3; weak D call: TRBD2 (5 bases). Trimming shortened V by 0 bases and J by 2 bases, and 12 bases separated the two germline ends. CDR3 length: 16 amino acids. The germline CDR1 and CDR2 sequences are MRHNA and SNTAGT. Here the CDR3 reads CASSDSAGSHTDTQYF. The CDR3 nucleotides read TGTGCCAGCAGTGACTCCGCGGGCAGTCACACAGATACGCAGTATTTT.